These T cell receptor beta chains were read from a single sample in a study of cytomegalovirus exposure and HLA in healthy donors. Produced via immunoSEQ multiplex PCR; TCRdb's table is partial and in-frame only. The sample has roughly 250,000 clones, approximately 83% seen once. Sequenced: PBMCs. The receptors were gathered from a woman aged 30 to 39 in good health and CMV-seropositive. CDR3s include the opening cysteine and the closing phenylalanine or tryptophan. The order of the fields is D gene, J gene, clone size, V gene, CDR3 protein, CDR3 DNA. D genes are given only for firm matches. For some rows the clone size is stated as once, few or many, or as a class when expanded; others skip it.

d_gene: NA; j_gene: TRBJ2-7; abundance: NA; v_gene: TRBV27; CDR3aa: CASSLSAGVDEQYF; CDR3nt: TGTGCCAGCAGTTTATCGGCGGGTGTCGACGAGCAGTACTTC
d_gene: TRBD1; j_gene: TRBJ2-7; abundance: NA; v_gene: TRBV19; CDR3aa: CASSLGTAYEQYF; CDR3nt: TGTGCCAGTAGTCTCGGGACAGCCTACGAGCAGTACTTC
d_gene: NA; j_gene: TRBJ2-2; abundance: NA; v_gene: TRBV7-8; CDR3aa: CASSLGQRTPNTGELFF; CDR3nt: TGTGCCAGCAGCTTAGGGCAACGGACACCTAACACCGGGGAGCTGTTTTTT
d_gene: TRBD1; j_gene: TRBJ1-2; abundance: NA; v_gene: TRBV7-9; CDR3aa: CASSLRTGGYGYTF; CDR3nt: TGTGCCAGCAGCTTAAGGACAGGGGGGTATGGCTACACCTTC
d_gene: TRBD2; j_gene: TRBJ2-5; abundance: NA; v_gene: TRBV9; CDR3aa: CASSVSSSGSQETQYF; CDR3nt: TGTGCCAGCAGCGTTAGCTCTAGCGGGTCTCAAGAGACCCAGTACTTC
d_gene: NA; j_gene: TRBJ1-1; abundance: NA; v_gene: TRBV7-9; CDR3aa: CASSSWQEAFF; CDR3nt: TGTGCCAGCAGCTCATGGCAGGAAGCTTTCTTT
d_gene: TRBD2; j_gene: TRBJ2-5; abundance: once; v_gene: TRBV7-3; CDR3aa: CASSLGLAGVETQYF; CDR3nt: TGTGCCAGCAGCTTAGGACTAGCGGGAGTAGAGACCCAGTACTTC
d_gene: TRBD2; j_gene: TRBJ2-2; abundance: NA; v_gene: TRBV2; CDR3aa: CASRSGRRTGELFF; CDR3nt: TGTGCCAGCAGGAGCGGGAGGAGAACCGGGGAGCTGTTTTTT
d_gene: TRBD2; j_gene: TRBJ2-3; abundance: NA; v_gene: TRBV28; CDR3aa: CASSLWLAGADTQYF; CDR3nt: TGTGCCAGCAGTTTATGGCTAGCGGGAGCAGATACGCAGTATTTT
d_gene: TRBD2; j_gene: TRBJ2-5; abundance: NA; v_gene: TRBV11-2; CDR3aa: CASSLDRSGSSQETQYF; CDR3nt: TGTGCCAGCAGCTTAGATCGGAGCGGGAGCAGCCAAGAGACCCAGTACTTC
d_gene: TRBD2; j_gene: TRBJ2-2; abundance: NA; v_gene: TRBV19; CDR3aa: CASSGRARTGELFF; CDR3nt: TGTGCCAGTAGCGGGAGGGCCCGAACCGGGGAGCTGTTTTTT